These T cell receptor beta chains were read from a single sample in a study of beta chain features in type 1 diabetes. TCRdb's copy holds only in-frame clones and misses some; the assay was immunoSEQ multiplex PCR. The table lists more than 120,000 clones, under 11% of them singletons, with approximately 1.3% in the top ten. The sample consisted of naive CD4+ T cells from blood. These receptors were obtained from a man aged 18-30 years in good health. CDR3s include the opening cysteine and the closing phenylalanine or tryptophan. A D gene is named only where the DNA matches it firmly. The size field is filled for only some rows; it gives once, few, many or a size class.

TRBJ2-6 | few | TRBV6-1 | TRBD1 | CASSGVQGAPRSGANVLTF | TGTGCCAGCAGTGGAGTACAGGGGGCCCCACGCTCTGGGGCCAACGTCCTGACTTTC
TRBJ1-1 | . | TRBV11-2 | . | CASSPPGSRANTEAFF | TGTGCCAGCAGCCCGCCCGGGAGCAGGGCGAACACTGAAGCTTTCTTT
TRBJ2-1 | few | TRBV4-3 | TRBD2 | CASSQTGGYTEQFF | TGCGCCAGCAGCCAAACGGGGGGGTACACTGAGCAGTTCTTC
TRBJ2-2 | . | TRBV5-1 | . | CASSRPRADTGELFF | TGCGCCAGCTCCCGTCCCAGGGCGGACACCGGGGAGCTGTTTTTT
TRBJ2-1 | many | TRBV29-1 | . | CSGDLGGDEQFF | TGCAGCGGCGACCTAGGGGGGGATGAGCAGTTCTTC
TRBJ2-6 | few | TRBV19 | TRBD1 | CASSTETGYGANVLTF | TGTGCCAGTAGTACCGAGACAGGGTACGGGGCCAACGTCCTGACTTTC
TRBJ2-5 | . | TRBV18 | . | CASSPREETQYF | TGTGCCAGCTCCCCCAGGGAAGAGACCCAGTACTTC
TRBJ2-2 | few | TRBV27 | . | CASTSANTGELFF | TGTGCCAGCACATCAGCGAACACCGGGGAGCTGTTTTTT
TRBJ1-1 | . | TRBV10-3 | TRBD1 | CAIKGAVVTEAFF | TGTGCCATCAAGGGGGCTGTAGTCACTGAAGCTTTCTTT
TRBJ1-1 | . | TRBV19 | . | CASSMTAVMNTEAFF | TGTGCCAGTAGTATGACAGCTGTTATGAACACTGAAGCTTTCTTT
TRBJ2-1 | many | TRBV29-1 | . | CSAAATGTVILFF | TGCAGCGCGGCGGCCACAGGGACGGTAATACTGTTCTTC
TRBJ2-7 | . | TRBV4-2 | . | CASSLMDSSYEQYF | TGTGCCAGCAGCCTAATGGACAGCTCCTACGAGCAGTACTTC
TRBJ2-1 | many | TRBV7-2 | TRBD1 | CASSSNRGGNNEQFF | TGTGCCAGCAGCTCGAACAGGGGTGGCAACAATGAGCAGTTCTTC
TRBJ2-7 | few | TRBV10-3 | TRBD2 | CAISPGLADYEQYF | TGTGCCATCAGCCCTGGACTAGCGGATTACGAGCAGTACTTC
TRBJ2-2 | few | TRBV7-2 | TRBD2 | CASSLLRGANTGELFF | TGTGCCAGCAGCTTACTCCGGGGGGCGAACACCGGGGAGCTGTTTTTT
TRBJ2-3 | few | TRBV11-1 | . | CASSLGEETDTQYF | TGTGCCAGCAGCTTGGGGGAGGAAACAGATACGCAGTATTTT
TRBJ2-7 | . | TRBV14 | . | CASSRQGQSRSYGEQYF | TGTGCCAGCAGCCGCCAAGGACAGTCCCGGTCCTACGGCGAGCAGTACTTC
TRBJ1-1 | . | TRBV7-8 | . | CASSPNRVQNTEAFF | TGTGCCAGCAGCCCCAACAGGGTCCAGAACACTGAAGCTTTCTTT
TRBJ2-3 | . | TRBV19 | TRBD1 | CASSWDRESTDTQYF | TGTGCCAGTAGTTGGGACAGGGAGAGCACAGATACGCAGTATTTT
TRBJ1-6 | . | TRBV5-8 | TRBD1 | CASSSGTGSSYNSPLHF | TGTGCCAGCAGCTCGGGGACAGGGAGCTCCTATAATTCACCCCTCCACTTT
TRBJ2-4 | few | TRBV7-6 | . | CASSLEDREGNIQYF | TGTGCCAGCAGTTTAGAGGACAGGGAGGGGAACATTCAGTACTTC
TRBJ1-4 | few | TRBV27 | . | CASSLTSGGEKLFF | TGTGCCAGCAGTTTGACGTCGGGGGGAGAAAAACTGTTTTTT
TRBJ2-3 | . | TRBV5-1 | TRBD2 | CASHGGLAGAPIDTQYF | TGCGCCAGTCACGGAGGGCTAGCGGGGGCGCCGATCGATACGCAGTATTTT
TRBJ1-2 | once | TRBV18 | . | CASSPPTGLNGYTF | TGTGCCAGCTCACCACCCACAGGGCTTAATGGCTACACCTTC
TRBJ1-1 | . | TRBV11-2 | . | CASSLVFGIGVNTEAFF | TGTGCCAGCAGCTTAGTATTCGGGATTGGGGTGAACACTGAAGCTTTCTTT
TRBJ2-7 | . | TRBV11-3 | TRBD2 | CASSMSGGASEQYF | TGTGCCAGCAGCATGAGCGGGGGGGCCTCCGAGCAGTACTTC
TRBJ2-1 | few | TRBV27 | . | CASSYSNEQFF | TGTGCCAGCAGTTACAGCAATGAGCAGTTCTTC
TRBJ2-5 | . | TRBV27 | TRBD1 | CASRFTGQGWETQYF | TGTGCCAGCAGGTTCACGGGACAGGGTTGGGAGACCCAGTACTTC
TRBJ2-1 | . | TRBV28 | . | CASSSNRPQQFF | TGTGCCAGCAGTTCCAACAGACCACAGCAGTTCTTC